This T cell receptor beta chain appears in the sequencing data of a study of blood T cell repertoires in COVID-19. As for the study in general: Some COVID-19 samples were acute and others convalescent; all came from the United States, Italy and Spain.

The assay was immunoSEQ multiplex PCR, and TCRdb's table has in-frame clones only and misses some. This table holds some 65,000 clones, approximately 84% found once. V dropped 2 bases and J dropped 10 bases, with 12 bases sitting between them. This CDR3 contains 14 residues. Germline V gene lookup returns CDR1 KGHSH and CDR2 LQKENI. Enrolled during active infection, Seattle patients were then followed longitudinally. The sequenced sample was peripheral blood. This TCR was sampled from a man in his forties with COVID-19, enrolled during active disease. The rearrangement joins TRBV18 to TRBJ1-6; D remains ambiguous. This chain's CDR3 is CASSPEDSGSPLHF. For the CDR3, the DNA is TGTGCCAGCTCACCAGAGGACTCCGGATCACCCCTCCACTTT.